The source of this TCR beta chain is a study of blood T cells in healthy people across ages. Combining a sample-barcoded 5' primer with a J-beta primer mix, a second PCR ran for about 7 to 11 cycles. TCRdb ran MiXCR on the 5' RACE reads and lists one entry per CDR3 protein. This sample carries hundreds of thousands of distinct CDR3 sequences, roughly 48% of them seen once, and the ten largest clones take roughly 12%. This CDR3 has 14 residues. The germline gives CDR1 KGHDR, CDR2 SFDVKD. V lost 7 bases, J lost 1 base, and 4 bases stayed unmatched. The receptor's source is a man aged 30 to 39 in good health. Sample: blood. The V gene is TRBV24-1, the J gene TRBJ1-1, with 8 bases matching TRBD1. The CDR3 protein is CATRPGQGNTEAFF. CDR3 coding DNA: TGTGCCACCAGACCCGGACAGGGGAACACTGAAGCTTTCTTT.